This T cell receptor beta chain originates from a study of beta chain features in type 1 diabetes. Findings and limits, study-wide: Type 1 diabetes patients had moderately but significantly shorter TCRB CDR3s in all four CD4+ subsets.

Trimming took 6 bases from V and 5 from J, leaving 16 bases between them. CDR3 length: 15 amino acids. CDR1 SGHTA and CDR2 FQGNSA come from the germline V gene. The sequenced template was cDNA made from the entire isolated RNA. The protocol was immunoSEQ multiplex PCR, while the TCRdb copy is restricted to in-frame clones and leaves out a portion. The table has hundreds of thousands of clones, about an eighth seen once; the top ten hold approximately 0.021%. Comment on this clone: The antigen remains undetermined.

This chain links TRBV7-2 with TRBJ1-4; the D is unclear. The material sequenced was naive CD4+ T cells from blood. The clonotype was recovered from a man younger than 30 with type 1 diabetes. CDR3 protein: CASSWTNHENEKLFF. CDR3 DNA: TGTGCCAGCAGTTGGACGAACCATGAGAATGAAAAACTGTTTTTT.